The text below deals with one T cell receptor (beta chain). Its antigen remains unidentified. These data are taken from a study of T cells in Graves' hyperthyroidism and ophthalmopathy. Study as a whole: The initial diagnosis was the point when peripheral blood was collected, ahead of any treatment. Findings of the study overall: A 13 V-J model separated ophthalmopathy from stable hyperthyroidism. Most thyroid clonotypes that were expanded above 0.001 also turned up in blood.

RNA transcripts served as the template for amplifying TCR beta CDR3 regions. Initially, a first-round RT-PCR of the TCR CDR3 employed the HTBI primer set. MiXCR, applied by TCRdb to the multiplex PCR reads, yields one record per CDR3 protein. In the table there are fewer than 800,000 distinct CDR3 sequences, about 17% of which are singletons. This CDR3 has 15 amino acids. V was pared by 0 bases and J by 5 bases, with 13 bases between. The germline gives CDR1 MNHEY, CDR2 SVGEGT. The hyperthyroidism patients had all been newly diagnosed, and their disease duration was under 2 months. Their ages ranged from 18 to 65 years.

Sequenced: blood. The TCR originated in a young man with Graves' hyperthyroidism. V and J are TRBV6-2 or TRBV6-3 and TRBJ2-5; TRBD1 is a possible D gene (5 bases). The CDR3, as DNA: TGTGCCAGCAGTTACTCGCAGGGATCCCTGGAGACCCAGTACTTC. It yields the protein CASSYSQGSLETQYF.